This entry lists 8 T cell receptor beta chains sequenced from one sample in a study of blood T cell repertoires in COVID-19. Method: immunoSEQ multiplex PCR; TCRdb's copy keeps in-frame clones and lacks some. The table lists about 250,000 clones, more than 70% of them singletons. Sequencing input: peripheral blood. The origin of the receptors is a man aged 40-55 years with active or convalescent COVID-19.

The rearrangement joins TRBV4-1 to TRBJ2-6; tentatively, D is TRBD1 (5 bases). Germline V lookup: CDR1 MGHRA, CDR2 YSYEKL. CDR3 size: 16 residues. Trimming left V 0 bases short and J 4 bases short, with 10 bases between. In DNA form, the CDR3 reads TGCGCCAGCAGCCAAGATCTGGCAGGGGGGGCCAACGTCCTGACTTTC. Its protein product is CASSQDLAGGANVLTF.

V gene TRBV19 combines with J gene TRBJ1-3; D may be TRBD1 (5 bases). The germline V and J ends were trimmed by 5 bases and 0 bases, with 14 bases remaining between them. From germline, CDR1 is LNHDA and CDR2 SQIVND (reference sequence). The CDR3 length is 16 residues. CDR3 in amino acids: CASSDGGASSGNTIYF. The CDR3 DNA follows: TGTGCCAGTAGTGATGGTGGGGCCTCCTCTGGAAACACCATATATTTT. Complete variable domain (other parts from reference TRBV19 and TRBJ1-3): DGGITQSPKYLFRKEGQNVTLSCEQNLNHDAMYWYRQDPGQGLRLIYYSQIVNDFQKGDIAEGYSVSREKKESFPLTVTSAQKNPTAFYLCASSDGGASSGNTIYFGEGSWLTVV.

This clone has more than one count but fewer than ten. The chain joins TRBV10-3 to TRBJ2-1, with a weak D call TRBD2 (6 bases). This CDR3 has 15 residues. Trimming shortened V by 4 bases and J by 9 bases, and 19 bases separated the two germline ends. Germline CDR1 ENHRY, CDR2 SYGVKD. DNA for the CDR3: TGTGCCATCAGTGCGGACTACCGGGACTCAGGTGAGCAGTTCTTC. Protein sequence: CAISADYRDSGEQFF.

The sample holds a few counts of this clone. The chain uses TRBV6-2 or TRBV6-3 and TRBJ1-5, with a weak D call TRBD1 (5 bases). This CDR3 region has 16 residues. Germline V gene data show CDR1 as MNHEY and CDR2 as SVGEGT. V lost 2 bases and J 5 bases, leaving 16 bases between the germline ends. The CDR3 reads CASSYGLGQKYQPQHF. The CDR3 nucleotides read TGTGCCAGCAGTTACGGTTTGGGGCAGAAATATCAGCCCCAGCATTTT.

The chain carries TRBV19 and TRBJ2-7; tentatively, D is TRBD1 (6 bases). Germline V CDR1 and CDR2: LNHDA, SQIVND (reference sequence). The length of the CDR3 is 16 residues. V gave up 7 bases and J gave up 3 bases, with 22 bases separating them. CDR3 sequence reads: CASTPGAHNPYYEQYF. The CDR3 nucleotides are TGTGCCAGTACCCCAGGGGCCCACAATCCTTACTACGAGCAGTACTTC.

This chain links TRBV29-1 with TRBJ1-1, with a possible D match to TRBD1 (6 bases). The CDR3 spans 12 residues. Germline V gives CDR1 SQVTM, CDR2 ANQGSEA. CDR3 coding DNA: TGCGGGGGCAGTAACATGAACACTGAAGCTTTCTTT. Its translation: CGGSNMNTEAFF.

The chain recombines TRBV12-3 or TRBV12-4 with TRBJ1-6, with D unresolved. With 3 bases removed from V and 5 bases from J, the gap between germline ends came to 5 bases. The CDR3 covers 13 residues. CDR3 bases: TGTGCCAGCAGTTTTTCTGATAATTCACCCCTCCACTTT. It specifies CASSFSDNSPLHF.

The chain links TRBV6-5 to TRBJ1-2; the D is unclear. Trimming took 8 bases from V and 6 from J, leaving 16 bases between them. The CDR3 has 13 amino acids. Per the germline V gene, CDR1 is MNHEY and CDR2 is SVGAGI. CDR3 bases: TGTGCCAGCTCACGGGAAGAGGTTAATGGCTACACCTTC. This codes for CASSREEVNGYTF.